A selection of T cell receptor beta chains follows, all from one sample in a study of T cells in Graves' hyperthyroidism and ophthalmopathy. TCRdb itself ran the multiplex PCR reads through MiXCR, one entry per CDR3 protein. The sample yields 330,000 or so distinct CDR3 sequences, roughly a fifth seen once. Sequenced material: blood. The receptors were sampled from a man aged 50 to 60 with Graves' ophthalmopathy. The CDR3 runs from the conserved cysteine through the conserved F or W. A D gene is named only where the DNA matches it firmly. Size is stated for part of the rows, as once, few or many counts, or as a class when the clone is expanded.

j_gene: TRBJ1-6
abundance: -
v_gene: TRBV27
d_gene: -
CDR3nt: TGTGCCAGCAGTTTTCAGGGAAATAATTCACCCCTCCACTTT
CDR3aa: CASSFQGNNSPLHF

j_gene: TRBJ2-7
abundance: many
v_gene: TRBV11-1
d_gene: TRBD1
CDR3nt: TGTGCCAGCAGCCCCCCGGACAGGGGAAACTACGAGCAGTACTTC
CDR3aa: CASSPPDRGNYEQYF

j_gene: TRBJ1-5
abundance: many
v_gene: TRBV27
d_gene: TRBD1
CDR3nt: TGTGCCAGCAGTCCCCAACCCTCAAGGACAGGGCGCAATCAGCCCCAGCATTTT
CDR3aa: CASSPQPSRTGRNQPQHF

j_gene: TRBJ1-4
abundance: -
v_gene: TRBV28
d_gene: -
CDR3nt: TGTGCCAGCAGTTTTTCGGGGATTAATGAAAAACTGTTTTTT
CDR3aa: CASSFSGINEKLFF

j_gene: TRBJ2-1
abundance: -
v_gene: TRBV3-1
d_gene: TRBD1
CDR3nt: TGTGCCAGCAGCCACATCGCTGTAAACACCGGGACAGGGAAAGGGAATGAGCAGTTCTTC
CDR3aa: CASSHIAVNTGTGKGNEQFF

j_gene: TRBJ2-5
abundance: few
v_gene: TRBV3-1
d_gene: -
CDR3nt: TGTGCCAGCGGCCCCGATGAGACCCAGTACTTC
CDR3aa: CASGPDETQYF

j_gene: TRBJ1-3
abundance: few
v_gene: TRBV6-2/TRBV6-3
d_gene: -
CDR3nt: TGTGCCAGCAGTGTGAGGTGGGCCGATGGAAACACCATATATTTT
CDR3aa: CASSVRWADGNTIYF

j_gene: TRBJ2-1
abundance: -
v_gene: TRBV24-1
d_gene: TRBD2
CDR3nt: TGTGCCACCAGTGATTCCCCCCGGACTAGCGGCTACAATGAGCAGTTCTTC
CDR3aa: CATSDSPRTSGYNEQFF

j_gene: TRBJ2-7
abundance: few
v_gene: TRBV6-1
d_gene: TRBD2
CDR3nt: TGTGCCAGTAATAAACCGGGACTAGCGGGTCTAGAGCAGTACTTC
CDR3aa: CASNKPGLAGLEQYF

j_gene: TRBJ1-1
abundance: few
v_gene: TRBV7-6
d_gene: -
CDR3nt: TGTGCCAGCAGCCCGCAAGGGGGATCCACTGAAGCTTTCTTT
CDR3aa: CASSPQGGSTEAFF

j_gene: TRBJ2-1
abundance: -
v_gene: TRBV18
d_gene: TRBD2
CDR3nt: TGTGCCAGCTCACCGCTGACTAGCGGGAGGGACAATGAGCAGTTCTTC
CDR3aa: CASSPLTSGRDNEQFF

j_gene: TRBJ1-2
abundance: few
v_gene: TRBV5-1
d_gene: -
CDR3nt: TGCGCCAGCAGTTCCGGTTCCGATTTAGGTGGCTACACCTTC
CDR3aa: CASSSGSDLGGYTF